This T cell receptor beta chain was identified in a study of T cell responses to AZD1222 COVID-19 vaccine. Study results and limitations: Just a handful of AZD1222 recipients were seropositive at baseline. The sample set comprised mostly white British donors with more females, and clonal diversity was possibly underestimated.

About this clone: What it recognizes is unknown.

Assay used: immunoSEQ multiplex PCR; TCRdb lists only in-frame clones, some missing. The table lists about 180,000 clones, about nine tenths of them singletons, with 3.5% to 4.5% in the top ten. V lost 4 bases to trimming and J lost 3 bases, with 13 bases between them. The CDR3 runs 15 residues. Germline values: CDR1 LNHDA, CDR2 SQIVND (reference sequence). The TCR originated in an adult who received the MenACWY meningococcal vaccine as a control. The J gene is TRBJ1-3, the V gene TRBV19; D call uncertain. The sequenced sample was peripheral blood, obtained 28 days after the second dose of the MenACWY control vaccine. In nucleotides, the CDR3 is TGTGCCAGTAGTACCGGGCAAGACCTTGGAAACACCATATATTTT. Translating it yields CASSTGQDLGNTIYF.